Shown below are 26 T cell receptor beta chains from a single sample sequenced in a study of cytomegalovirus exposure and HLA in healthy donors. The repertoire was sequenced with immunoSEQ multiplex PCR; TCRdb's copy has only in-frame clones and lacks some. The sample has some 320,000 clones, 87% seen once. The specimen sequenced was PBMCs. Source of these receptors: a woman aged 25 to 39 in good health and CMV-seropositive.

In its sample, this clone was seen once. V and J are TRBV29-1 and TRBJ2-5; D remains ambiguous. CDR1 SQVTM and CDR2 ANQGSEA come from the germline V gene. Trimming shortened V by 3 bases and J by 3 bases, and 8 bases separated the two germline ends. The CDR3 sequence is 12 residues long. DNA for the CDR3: TGCAGCGTTGAGGGCAGAAAAGAGACCCAGTACTTC. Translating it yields CSVEGRKETQYF.

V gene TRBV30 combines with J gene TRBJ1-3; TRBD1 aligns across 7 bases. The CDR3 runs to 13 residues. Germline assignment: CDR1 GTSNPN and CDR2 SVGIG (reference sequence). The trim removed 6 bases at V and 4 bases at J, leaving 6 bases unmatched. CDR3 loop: CACTTGDGNTIYF. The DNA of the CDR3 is TGTGCCTGCACTACAGGGGACGGAAACACCATATATTTT.

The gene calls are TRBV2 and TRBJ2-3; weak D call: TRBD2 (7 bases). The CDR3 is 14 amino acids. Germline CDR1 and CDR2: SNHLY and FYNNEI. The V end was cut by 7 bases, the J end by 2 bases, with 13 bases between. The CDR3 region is CASTFRGATDTQYF. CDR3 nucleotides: TGTGCCAGCACATTCCGGGGGGCCACAGATACGCAGTATTTT.

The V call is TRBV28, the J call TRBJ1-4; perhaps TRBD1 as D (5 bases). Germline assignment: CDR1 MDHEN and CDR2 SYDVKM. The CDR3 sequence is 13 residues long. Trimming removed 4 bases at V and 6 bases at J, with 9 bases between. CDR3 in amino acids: CASSSGTYEKLFF. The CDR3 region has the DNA TGTGCCAGCAGTTCCGGGACTTATGAAAAACTGTTTTTT. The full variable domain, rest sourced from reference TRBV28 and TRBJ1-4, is DVKVTQSSRYLVKRTGEKVFLECVQDMDHENMFWYRQDPGLGLRLIYFSYDVKMKEKGDIPEGYSVSREKKERFSLILESASTNQTSMYLCASSSGTYEKLFFGSGTQLSVL.

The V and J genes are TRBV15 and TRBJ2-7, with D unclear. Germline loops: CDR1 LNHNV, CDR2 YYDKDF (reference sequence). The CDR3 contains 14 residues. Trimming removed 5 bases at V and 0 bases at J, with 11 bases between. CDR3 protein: CATSPHGPSYEQYF. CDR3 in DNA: TGTGCCACCAGCCCCCACGGGCCCTCCTACGAGCAGTACTTC.

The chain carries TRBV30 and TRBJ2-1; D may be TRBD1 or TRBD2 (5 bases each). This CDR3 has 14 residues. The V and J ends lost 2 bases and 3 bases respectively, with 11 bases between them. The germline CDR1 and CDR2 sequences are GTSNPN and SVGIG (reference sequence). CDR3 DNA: TGTGCCTGGAGTCTGGGGGTGGGCTACAATGAGCAGTTCTTC. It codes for CAWSLGVGYNEQFF.

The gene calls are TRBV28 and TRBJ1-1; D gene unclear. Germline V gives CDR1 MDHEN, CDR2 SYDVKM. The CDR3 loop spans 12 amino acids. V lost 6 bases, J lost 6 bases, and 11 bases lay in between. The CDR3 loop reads CASRIPKAEAFF. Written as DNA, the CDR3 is TGTGCCAGCAGGATACCGAAGGCTGAAGCTTTCTTT.

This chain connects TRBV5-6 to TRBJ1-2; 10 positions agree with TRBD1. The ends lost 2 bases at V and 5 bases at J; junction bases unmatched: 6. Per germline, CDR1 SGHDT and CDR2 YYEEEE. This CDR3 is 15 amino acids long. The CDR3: CASSLGTGDYYGYTF. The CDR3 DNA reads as TGTGCCAGCAGCTTAGGGACAGGGGACTATTATGGCTACACCTTC.

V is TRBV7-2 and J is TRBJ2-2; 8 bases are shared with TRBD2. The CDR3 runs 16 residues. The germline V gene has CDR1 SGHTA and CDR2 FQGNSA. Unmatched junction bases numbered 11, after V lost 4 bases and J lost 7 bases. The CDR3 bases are TGTGCCAGCAGCTCAGCCCCCCGGGGGGGCGGCGGGGAGCTGTTTTTT. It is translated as CASSSAPRGGGGELFF.

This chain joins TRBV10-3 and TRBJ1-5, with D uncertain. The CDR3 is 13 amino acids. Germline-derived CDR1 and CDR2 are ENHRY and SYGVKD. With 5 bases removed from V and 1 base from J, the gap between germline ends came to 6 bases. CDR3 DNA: TGTGCCATCAGTCCGGGGAGCAATCAGCCCCAGCATTTT. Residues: CAISPGSNQPQHF.

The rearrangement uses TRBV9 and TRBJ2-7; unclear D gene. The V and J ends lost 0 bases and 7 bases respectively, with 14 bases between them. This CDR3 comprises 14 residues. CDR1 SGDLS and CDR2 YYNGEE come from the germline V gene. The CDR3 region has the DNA TGTGCCAGCAGCGTAGGTCCCCAAGTGGGTGAGCAGTACTTC. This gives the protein CASSVGPQVGEQYF.

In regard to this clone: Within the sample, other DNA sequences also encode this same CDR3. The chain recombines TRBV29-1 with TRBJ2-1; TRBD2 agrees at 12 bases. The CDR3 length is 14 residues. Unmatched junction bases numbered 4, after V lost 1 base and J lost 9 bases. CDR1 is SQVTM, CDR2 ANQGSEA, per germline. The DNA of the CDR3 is TGCAGCGTTGAAGCTAGCGGGGGGGTGGGTGAGCAGTTCTTC. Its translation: CSVEASGGVGEQFF.

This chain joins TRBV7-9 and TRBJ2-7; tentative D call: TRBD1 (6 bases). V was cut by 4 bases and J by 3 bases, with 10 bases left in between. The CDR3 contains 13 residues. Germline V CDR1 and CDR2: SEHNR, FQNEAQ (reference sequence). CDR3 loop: CASSSQGNYEQYF. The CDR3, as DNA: TGTGCCAGCAGCTCCCAGGGGAACTACGAGCAGTACTTC.

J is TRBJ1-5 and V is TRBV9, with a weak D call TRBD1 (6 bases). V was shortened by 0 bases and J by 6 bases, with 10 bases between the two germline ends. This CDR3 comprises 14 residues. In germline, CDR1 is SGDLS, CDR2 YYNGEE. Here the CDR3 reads CASSVAGAGQPQHF. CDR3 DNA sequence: TGTGCCAGCAGCGTAGCAGGGGCTGGTCAGCCCCAGCATTTT.

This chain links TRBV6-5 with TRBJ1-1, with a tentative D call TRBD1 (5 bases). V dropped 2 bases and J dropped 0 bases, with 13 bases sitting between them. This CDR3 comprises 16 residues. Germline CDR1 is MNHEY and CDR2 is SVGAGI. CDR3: CASSYGDSFLNTEAFF. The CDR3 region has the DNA TGTGCCAGCAGTTACGGAGACAGCTTTTTGAACACTGAAGCTTTCTTT.

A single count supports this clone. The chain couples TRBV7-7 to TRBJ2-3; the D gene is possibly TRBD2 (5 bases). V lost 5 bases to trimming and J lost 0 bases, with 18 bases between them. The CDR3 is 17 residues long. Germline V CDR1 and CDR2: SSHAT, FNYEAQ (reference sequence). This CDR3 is CASSPGRFGVSTDTQYF. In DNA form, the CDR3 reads TGTGCCAGCAGCCCAGGAAGGTTCGGGGTTAGCACAGATACGCAGTATTTT.

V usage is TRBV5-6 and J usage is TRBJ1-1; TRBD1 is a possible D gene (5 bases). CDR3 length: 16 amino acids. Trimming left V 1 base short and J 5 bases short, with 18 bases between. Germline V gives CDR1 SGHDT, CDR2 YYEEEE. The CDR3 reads CASSLYQGSSQTEAFF. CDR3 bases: TGTGCCAGCAGCTTGTATCAGGGATCGTCCCAAACTGAAGCTTTCTTT.

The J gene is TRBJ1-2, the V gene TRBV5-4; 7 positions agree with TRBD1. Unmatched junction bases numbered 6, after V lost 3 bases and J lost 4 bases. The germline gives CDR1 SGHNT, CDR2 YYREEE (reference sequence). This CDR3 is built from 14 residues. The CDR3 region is CASSSMTGPYGYTF. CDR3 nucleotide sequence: TGTGCCAGCAGCTCTATGACAGGGCCCTATGGCTACACCTTC.

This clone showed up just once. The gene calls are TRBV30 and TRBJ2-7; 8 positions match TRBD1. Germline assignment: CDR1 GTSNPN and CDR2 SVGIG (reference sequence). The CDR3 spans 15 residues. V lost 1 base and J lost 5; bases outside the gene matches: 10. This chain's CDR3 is CAWSGRWDRTNEQYF. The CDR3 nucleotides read TGTGCCTGGAGTGGACGGTGGGACAGGACAAACGAGCAGTACTTC.

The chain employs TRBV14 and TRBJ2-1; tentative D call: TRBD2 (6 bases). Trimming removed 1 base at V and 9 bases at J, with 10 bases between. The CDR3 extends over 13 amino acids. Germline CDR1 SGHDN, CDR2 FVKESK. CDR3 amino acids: CASSQVRGSEQFF. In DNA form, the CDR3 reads TGTGCCAGCAGCCAAGTTCGGGGGAGTGAGCAGTTCTTC.

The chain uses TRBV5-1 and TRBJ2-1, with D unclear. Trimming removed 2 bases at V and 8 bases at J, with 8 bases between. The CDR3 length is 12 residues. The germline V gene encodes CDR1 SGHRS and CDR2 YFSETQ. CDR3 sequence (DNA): TGCGCCAGCAGCTTCCAGACGGATGAGCAGTTCTTC. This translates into CASSFQTDEQFF.

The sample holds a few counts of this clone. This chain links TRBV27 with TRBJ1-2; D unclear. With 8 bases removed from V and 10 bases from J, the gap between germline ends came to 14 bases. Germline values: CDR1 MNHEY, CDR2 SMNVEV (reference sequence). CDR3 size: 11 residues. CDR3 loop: CASLVLVVYTF. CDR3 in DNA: TGTGCCAGCCTCGTACTTGTGGTCTACACCTTC.

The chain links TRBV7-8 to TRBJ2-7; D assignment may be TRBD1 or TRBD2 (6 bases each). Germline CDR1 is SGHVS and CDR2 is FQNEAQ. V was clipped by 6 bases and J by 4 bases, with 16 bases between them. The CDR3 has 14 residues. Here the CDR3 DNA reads TGTGCCAGCAGGCAGAGGGGGGTTTCGTACGAGCAGTACTTC. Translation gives CASRQRGVSYEQYF.

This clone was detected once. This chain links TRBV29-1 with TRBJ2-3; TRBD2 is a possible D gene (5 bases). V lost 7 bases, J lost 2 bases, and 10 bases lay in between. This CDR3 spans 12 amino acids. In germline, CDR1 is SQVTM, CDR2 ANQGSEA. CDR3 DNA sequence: TGCAGCGACAAGGACTTCACAGATACGCAGTATTTT. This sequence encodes CSDKDFTDTQYF.

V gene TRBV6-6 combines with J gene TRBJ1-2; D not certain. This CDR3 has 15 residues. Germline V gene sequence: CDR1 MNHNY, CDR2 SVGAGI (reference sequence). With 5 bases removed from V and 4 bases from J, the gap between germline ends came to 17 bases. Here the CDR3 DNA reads TGTGCCAGCAGTGTGGCCGTAGGAGGGATCTATGGCTACACCTTC. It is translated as CASSVAVGGIYGYTF.

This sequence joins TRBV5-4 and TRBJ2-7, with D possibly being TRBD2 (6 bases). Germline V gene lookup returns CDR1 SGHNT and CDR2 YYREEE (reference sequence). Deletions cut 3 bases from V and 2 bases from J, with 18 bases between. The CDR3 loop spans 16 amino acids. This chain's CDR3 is CASSYIGGIGAYEQYF. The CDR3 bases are TGTGCCAGCAGCTATATAGGAGGGATCGGGGCCTACGAGCAGTACTTC.